A single sample is the source of the 15 T cell receptor beta chains below, sequenced in a study of blood T cell repertoires in COVID-19. The assay was immunoSEQ multiplex PCR, and TCRdb's table has in-frame clones only and misses some. The sample lists roughly 120,000 clones, about 81% seen once, with roughly 7.9% in the top ten. Sequenced sample: peripheral blood. The origin of the receptors is a man in his 70s with acute or convalescent COVID-19.

The chain joins TRBV11-2 to TRBJ1-2; TRBD1 matches at 8 bases. Germline V gene lookup returns CDR1 SGHAT and CDR2 FQNNGV. Unmatched junction bases numbered 4, after V lost 4 bases and J lost 3 bases. This CDR3 is built from 14 residues. In nucleotides, the CDR3 is TGTGCCAGCAGCTACGGGACAGGTGACTATGGCTACACCTTC. Amino acid sequence: CASSYGTGDYGYTF.

The chain recombines TRBV11-2 with TRBJ2-1, with 7 bases aligning to TRBD2. The germline gives CDR1 SGHAT, CDR2 FQNNGV. The CDR3 has 17 residues. V trimming: 3 bases; J trimming: 0 bases; junction bases outside the gene matches: 8. CDR3 loop: CASSLLLALTSYNEQFF. The DNA for the CDR3 is TGTGCCAGCAGCTTGTTACTAGCGCTCACCTCCTACAATGAGCAGTTCTTC.

Comment on this clone: In the same sample, other DNA sequences code for this CDR3. The chain is built from TRBV6-5 and TRBJ1-4; D possibly corresponds to TRBD1 (6 bases). Trimming took off 2 bases at V and 2 bases at J, with 9 bases between the two ends. The CDR3 runs 15 residues. Germline V CDR1 and CDR2: MNHEY, SVGAGI. The CDR3 here is CASSYGGATNEKLFF. For the CDR3, the DNA is TGTGCCAGCAGTTACGGGGGGGCTACTAATGAAAAACTGTTTTTT.

This clone was recorded a few times. V gene TRBV13 combines with J gene TRBJ1-6; D not resolved. V was pared by 3 bases and J by 6 bases, with 9 bases between. The CDR3 sequence is 14 residues long. Germline CDR1 PRHDT, CDR2 FYEKMQ (reference sequence). In nucleotides, the CDR3 is TGTGCCAGCAGCTTCGGGGTGCCTAATTCACCCCTCCACTTT. Translating gives CASSFGVPNSPLHF.

This clone was counted between two and nine times. The chain employs TRBV19 and TRBJ1-2; 8 bases fit TRBD1. The CDR3 is 15 amino acids. Germline lookup yields CDR1 LNHDA and CDR2 SQIVND (reference sequence). Trimming took 9 bases from V and 6 from J; bases not matched to a gene: 15. Written as DNA, the CDR3 is TGTGCCAGCGACAGGGGAAAGGCTGGAAGTAATGGCTACACCTTC. Protein: CASDRGKAGSNGYTF.

In this sample, this clone turned up a few times. A junction end diverges from the germline sequence, so it may reflect a read error. V and J are TRBV30 and TRBJ1-2, with 8 bases aligning to TRBD1. The germline gives CDR1 GTSNPN, CDR2 SVGIG (reference sequence). The CDR3 is 15 residues long. The chain's CDR3 is CAWGGSPRGQGGRIF. CDR3 in DNA: TGTGCCTGGGGCGGGTCCCCCAGAGGACAGGGCGGCCGGATCTTC.

The chain joins TRBV29-1 to TRBJ1-1; no clear D. The germline V gene encodes CDR1 SQVTM and CDR2 ANQGSEA. The CDR3 length is 13 residues. Trimming left V 0 bases short and J 1 base short, with 6 bases between. The CDR3 DNA follows: TGCAGCGTTGAAGACACTTCGAACACTGAAGCTTTCTTT. As protein: CSVEDTSNTEAFF.

The V and J genes are TRBV5-8 and TRBJ2-3, with 7 bases that match TRBD1. The V and J ends lost 6 bases and 6 bases, in that order; junction bases with no gene match: 16. The CDR3 extends over 16 amino acids. CDR1 and CDR2 (germline): SGHTS, YDEGEE. CDR3 protein: CASTTSGQQLTDTQYF. Written as DNA, the CDR3 is TGTGCCAGCACAACGTCGGGACAGCAGTTGACGGATACGCAGTATTTT.

The V gene is TRBV4-2, the J gene TRBJ1-5; maybe TRBD1 (5 bases). This CDR3 is 15 amino acids long. The V and J ends lost 3 bases and 4 bases respectively, with 13 bases between them. Germline loops: CDR1 LGHNA, CDR2 YNFKEQ. CDR3 DNA: TGTGCCAGCAGCCAGTTCGGACAAATTAATCAGCCCCAGCATTTT. Its protein product is CASSQFGQINQPQHF.

V is TRBV7-9 and J is TRBJ1-1; tentative D call: TRBD1 (5 bases). Per germline, CDR1 SEHNR and CDR2 FQNEAQ (reference sequence). CDR3 length: 15 amino acids. Trimming removed 5 bases at V and 0 bases at J, with 13 bases between. CDR3 in DNA: TGTGCCAGCAGCCCTCCAGGGACTTTGAACACTGAAGCTTTCTTT. Protein product: CASSPPGTLNTEAFF.

This clone has a single count. V is TRBV28 and J is TRBJ2-3, with D unclear. V shed 6 bases and J shed 3 bases, with 10 bases lying between them. The CDR3 extends over 13 amino acids. Per germline, CDR1 MDHEN and CDR2 SYDVKM. In nucleotides, the CDR3 is TGTGCCAGCAGGGAAAGAGCGACAGATACGCAGTATTTT. It specifies CASRERATDTQYF. Full variable domain (missing parts from reference TRBV28 and TRBJ2-3): DVKVTQSSRYLVKRTGEKVFLECVQDMDHENMFWYRQDPGLGLRLIYFSYDVKMKEKGDIPEGYSVSREKKERFSLILESASTNQTSMYLCASRERATDTQYFGPGTRLTVL.

The V gene is TRBV18, the J gene TRBJ2-1; 8 bases map to TRBD2. In germline, CDR1 is KGHSH, CDR2 LQKENI. The length of the CDR3 is 14 residues. V lost 3 bases, J lost 5 bases, and 3 bases stayed unmatched. The CDR3 nucleotides are TGTGCCAGCTCACCCTCGGGACTAGACAATGAGCAGTTCTTC. Amino acids: CASSPSGLDNEQFF.

The gene calls are TRBV27 and TRBJ1-2, with D possibly TRBD1 on 5 matching bases. Trimming removed 6 bases from V and 2 bases from J, with 16 bases in between. Germline values: CDR1 MNHEY, CDR2 SMNVEV (reference sequence). CDR3 length equals 15 residues. CDR3 amino acids: CASSPGRGLNYGYTF. DNA of the CDR3: TGTGCCAGCAGCCCAGGGCGGGGTTTGAACTATGGCTACACCTTC.

This clone was observed a handful of times. J is TRBJ1-1 and V is TRBV7-9, with D perhaps matching TRBD1 (5 bases). Germline-derived CDR1 and CDR2 are SEHNR and FQNEAQ (reference sequence). V shed 3 bases and J shed 5 bases, with 10 bases lying between them. This CDR3 region has 13 residues. The DNA of the CDR3 is TGTGCCAGCAGCTTGGGGGGGAAAACTGAAGCTTTCTTT. The encoded protein is CASSLGGKTEAFF.

The chain uses TRBV27 and TRBJ2-1, with TRBD2 matching over 14 bases. The CDR3 totals 16 residues. CDR1 is MNHEY and CDR2 is SMNVEV in the germline V gene (reference sequence). J gave up 6 bases and V 5 bases, and 6 bases lay outside the gene matches. CDR3 amino acids: CASSRTSGGITNEQFF. CDR3 nucleotides: TGTGCCAGCAGTCGGACTAGCGGGGGGATTACCAATGAGCAGTTCTTC.